The 11 T cell receptor beta chains reported below all come from one sample, sequenced in a study of cytomegalovirus exposure and HLA in healthy donors. The study ran its PCR with 60 Vbeta and 13 Jbeta primers. Some clones are missing from TCRdb's copy, which holds only in-frame ones; the method was immunoSEQ multiplex PCR. This table holds 40,000 to 55,000 clones, about 78% found once. Sequencing was done on a sample of PBMCs. These receptor sequences come from a man between 25 and 39 years old in good health and CMV-seropositive.

The chain employs TRBV28 and TRBJ2-5, with unresolved D. V was cut by 5 bases and J by 3 bases, with 16 bases left in between. Germline V lookup: CDR1 MDHEN, CDR2 SYDVKM. This CDR3 has 15 residues. Here the CDR3 reads CASSLTLGREETQYF. Here the CDR3 DNA reads TGTGCCAGCAGTCTCACCCTGGGCAGAGAAGAGACCCAGTACTTC.

The chain joins TRBV18 to TRBJ2-6; D not resolved. The germline V gene has CDR1 KGHSH and CDR2 LQKENI. Trimming took 7 bases from V and 1 from J, leaving 8 bases between them. The CDR3 consists of 14 residues. CDR3 in amino acids: CASFEQSGANVLTF. The CDR3 coding sequence is TGTGCCAGCTTCGAACAGTCTGGGGCCAACGTCCTGACTTTC.

In its sample, this clone was seen a few times. The genes are TRBV6-5 and TRBJ1-4, with D maybe TRBD1 (5 bases). The CDR3 runs 15 residues. CDR1 and CDR2 (germline): MNHEY, SVGAGI. The V and J ends lost 0 bases and 8 bases respectively, with 13 bases between them. CDR3 DNA sequence: TGTGCCAGCAGTTACTCGAGTGGACCAGGGGAAAAACTGTTTTTT. Its protein product is CASSYSSGPGEKLFF.

The CDR3 DNA reads TGTGCCAGCAGCTCGGACAGTTCGACGTTTTTT. This encodes CASSSDSSTFF. The chain is built from TRBV7-9 and TRBJ1-4; a weak D match, TRBD1 (6 bases). This CDR3 has 11 amino acids. The V gene's germline CDR1 is SEHNR and CDR2 FQNEAQ (reference sequence). Trimming removed 4 bases from V and 16 bases from J, with 13 bases in between.

The rearrangement uses TRBV7-3 and TRBJ2-3; possibly TRBD1 for D (6 bases). This CDR3 comprises 16 residues. Germline CDR1 reads SGHTA; CDR2 reads FQGTGA. Trimming removed 6 bases from V and 1 base from J, with 17 bases in between. The CDR3 region is CASSTRVGGRTDTQYF. The CDR3 DNA is TGTGCCAGCAGTACAAGGGTTGGGGGCCGCACAGATACGCAGTATTTT.

V usage is TRBV9 and J usage is TRBJ2-7, with D tentatively TRBD1 (6 bases). Germline V gene sequence: CDR1 SGDLS, CDR2 YYNGEE. V shed 0 bases and J shed 2 bases, with 15 bases lying between them. CDR3 length: 16 residues. The chain's CDR3 is CASSVGTARDPYEQYF. The CDR3 DNA sequence: TGTGCCAGCAGCGTAGGGACAGCCCGCGACCCCTACGAGCAGTACTTC. Filled out from reference TRBV9 and TRBJ2-7, the complete variable domain reads DSGVTQTPKHLITATGQRVTLRCSPRSGDLSVYWYQQSLDQGLQFLIQYYNGEERAKGNILERFSAQQFPDLHSELNLSSLELGDSALYFCASSVGTARDPYEQYFGPGTRLTVT.

The rearrangement joins TRBV5-1 to TRBJ1-2; 8 bases match TRBD1. CDR3 length equals 15 residues. J lost 4 bases, V lost 3 bases, and 8 bases had no gene match. Germline CDR1 SGHRS, CDR2 YFSETQ. CDR3 residues: CASSSDRGPAYGYTF. CDR3 DNA: TGCGCCAGCAGCTCCGACAGGGGTCCGGCCTATGGCTACACCTTC.

J is TRBJ1-2 and V is TRBV6-5, with D tentatively TRBD1 (6 bases). The CDR3 runs to 13 residues. Germline V gene sequence: CDR1 MNHEY, CDR2 SVGAGI. Deletions cut 4 bases from V and 5 bases from J, with 11 bases between. As DNA, the CDR3 is TGTGCCAGCAGTTCGGGACAAGTTTATGGCTACACCTTC. Protein product: CASSSGQVYGYTF.

This rearrangement joins TRBV5-6 to TRBJ1-2; 7 bases match TRBD1. The CDR3 extends over 13 amino acids. In germline, CDR1 is SGHDT, CDR2 YYEEEE. J lost 6 bases, V lost 1 base, and 3 bases had no gene match. In DNA, the CDR3 is TGTGCCAGCAGCTTGTCCGACAGGGATGGCTACACCTTC. Translating gives CASSLSDRDGYTF.

In its sample, this clone was seen a few times. V gene TRBV10-2 combines with J gene TRBJ1-5; 7 bases align to TRBD1. The CDR3 runs to 13 residues. The junction had 5 bases not matched to a gene; V was cut back by 7 bases and J by 5 bases. Germline V gene data show CDR1 as WSHSY and CDR2 as SAAADI. The CDR3: CASTGQAYQPQHF. CDR3 DNA: TGCGCCAGCACCGGACAGGCTTATCAGCCCCAGCATTTT.

The rearrangement uses TRBV7-2 and TRBJ1-1; TRBD1 agrees at 10 bases. The length of the CDR3 is 14 residues. V was clipped by 1 base and J by 6 bases; unmatched bases: 2. Germline CDR1 and CDR2: SGHTA and FQGNSA. The CDR3 is CASSLGGTGAEAFF. As DNA, the CDR3 is TGTGCCAGCAGCTTAGGGGGGACAGGGGCTGAAGCTTTCTTT. The complete variable domain, with remaining parts taken from reference TRBV7-2 and TRBJ1-1, reads GAGVSQSPSNKVTEKGKDVELRCDPISGHTALYWYRQSLGQGLEFLIYFQGNSAPDKSGLPSDRFSAERTGGSVSTLTIQRTQQEDSAVYLCASSLGGTGAEAFFGQGTRLTVV.